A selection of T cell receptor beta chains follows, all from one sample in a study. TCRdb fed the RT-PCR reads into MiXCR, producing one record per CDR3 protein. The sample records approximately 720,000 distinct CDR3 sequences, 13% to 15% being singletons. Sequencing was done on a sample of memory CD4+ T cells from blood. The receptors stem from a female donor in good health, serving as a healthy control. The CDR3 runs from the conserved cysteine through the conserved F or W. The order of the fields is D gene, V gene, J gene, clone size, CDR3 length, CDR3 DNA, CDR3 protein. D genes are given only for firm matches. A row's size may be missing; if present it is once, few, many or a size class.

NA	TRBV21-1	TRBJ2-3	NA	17	TGTGCCAGCAGCAAAGGGACTAGCGGGAGGGTCACAGATACGCAGTATTTT	CASSKGTSGRVTDTQYF
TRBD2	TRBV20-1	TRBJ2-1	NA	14	TGCAGTGCTCTCCTAGCGGGAGGGCTCTATGAGCAGTTCTTC	CSALLAGGLYEQFF
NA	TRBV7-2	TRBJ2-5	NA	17	TGTGCCAGCAGCTTAGGCCCGCCCGGGTGGGGGCAAGAGACCCAGTACTTC	CASSLGPPGWGQETQYF
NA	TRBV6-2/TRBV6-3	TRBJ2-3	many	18	TGTGCCAGCAGTTACTCGACTCTTTTAGCGGACCACACAGATACGCAGTATTTT	CASSYSTLLADHTDTQYF
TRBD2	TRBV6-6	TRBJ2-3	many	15	TGTGCCAGCAGCTCAGCTAGCGGGGGCACAGATACGCAGTATTTT	CASSSASGGTDTQYF
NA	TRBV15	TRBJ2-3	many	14	TGTGCCACCAGCAGAGATCTGCTAGAGCCCACGCAGTATTTT	CATSRDLLEPTQYF
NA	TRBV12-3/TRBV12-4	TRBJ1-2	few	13	TGTGCCAGCAGTTTAATGGGGCAGGATGGCTACACCTTC	CASSLMGQDGYTF
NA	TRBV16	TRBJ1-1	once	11	TGTGCCAGCAGCCAACCTCCTACAGCTTTCTTT	CASSQPPTAFF
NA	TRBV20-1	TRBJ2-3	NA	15	TGCAGTGCTAGATTTACCCCATCTGGAACCGATACGCAGTATTTT	CSARFTPSGTDTQYF
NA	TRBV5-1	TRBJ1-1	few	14	TGCGCCAGCAGCTGGGACGGGGGGCACGTCCAAGCTTTCTTT	CASSWDGGHVQAFF
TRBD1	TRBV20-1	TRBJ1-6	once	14	TGCAGTGCTAGAGATCGAGACAGGGATTCACCCCTCCACTTT	CSARDRDRDSPLHF
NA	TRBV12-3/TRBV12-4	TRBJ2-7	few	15	TGTGCCAGCAGTCCATCAGGGTTAGACCCTTTCGAGCAGTACTTC	CASSPSGLDPFEQYF